This TCR beta chain was recovered during a study of cytomegalovirus exposure and HLA in healthy donors. 60 Vbeta and 13 Jbeta primers were used in PCR. Measured with immunoSEQ multiplex PCR; TCRdb has only the in-frame clones, and not every one. The sample has more than 95,000 clones; under 90% are singletons. A word on this clone: Its antigen is undetermined.

Overall study findings and caveats: The authors enumerated 150 to 200 TCR beta chains as linked to cytomegalovirus.

V was pared by 4 bases and J by 3 bases, with 13 bases between. This CDR3 spans 15 amino acids. Germline V gene sequence: CDR1 MNHEY, CDR2 SMNVEV (reference sequence). The sequenced sample consisted of PBMCs. The chain has TRBV27 and TRBJ2-1; perhaps TRBD1 as D (6 bases). This clonotype was sampled from a woman aged 25 to 39 in good health and CMV-seronegative. This CDR3 reads CASSSRGSIYNEQFF. The CDR3 DNA reads as TGTGCCAGCAGTTCCAGGGGTTCGATCTACAATGAGCAGTTCTTC.